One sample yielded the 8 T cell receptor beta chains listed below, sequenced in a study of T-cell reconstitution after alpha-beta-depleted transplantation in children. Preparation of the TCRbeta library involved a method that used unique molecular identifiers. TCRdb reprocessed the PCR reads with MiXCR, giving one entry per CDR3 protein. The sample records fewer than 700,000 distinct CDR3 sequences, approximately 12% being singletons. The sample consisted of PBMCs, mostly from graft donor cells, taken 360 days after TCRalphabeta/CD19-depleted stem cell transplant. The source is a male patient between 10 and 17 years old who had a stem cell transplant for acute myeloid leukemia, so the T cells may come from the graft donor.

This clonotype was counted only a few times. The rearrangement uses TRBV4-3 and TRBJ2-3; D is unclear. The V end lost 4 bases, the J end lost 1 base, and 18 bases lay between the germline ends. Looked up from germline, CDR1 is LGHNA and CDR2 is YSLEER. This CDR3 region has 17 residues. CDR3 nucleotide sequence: TGCGCCAGCAGCCGCAAGATGTTCCAGACTGGCACAGATACGCAGTATTTT. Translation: CASSRKMFQTGTDTQYF.

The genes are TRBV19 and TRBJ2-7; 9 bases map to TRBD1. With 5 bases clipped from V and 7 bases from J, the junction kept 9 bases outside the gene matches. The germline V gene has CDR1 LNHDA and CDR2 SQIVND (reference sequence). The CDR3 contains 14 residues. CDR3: CASSRTGTGWEQYF. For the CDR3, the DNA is TGTGCCAGTAGTCGGACCGGGACAGGGTGGGAGCAGTACTTC.

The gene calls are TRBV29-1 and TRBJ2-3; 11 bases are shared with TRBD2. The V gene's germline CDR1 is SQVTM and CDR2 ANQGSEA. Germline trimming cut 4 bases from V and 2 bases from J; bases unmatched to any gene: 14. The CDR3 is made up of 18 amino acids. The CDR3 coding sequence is TGCAGCGTTGCGAGTAGGCGGCTAGCGGGAGGATCCACAGATACGCAGTATTTT. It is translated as CSVASRRLAGGSTDTQYF.

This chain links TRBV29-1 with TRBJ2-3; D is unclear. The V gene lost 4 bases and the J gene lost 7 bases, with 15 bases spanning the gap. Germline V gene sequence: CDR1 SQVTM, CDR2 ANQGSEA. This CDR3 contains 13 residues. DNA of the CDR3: TGCAGCGTTGCGGCTGGAGCAGTAAATACGCAGTATTTT. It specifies CSVAAGAVNTQYF.

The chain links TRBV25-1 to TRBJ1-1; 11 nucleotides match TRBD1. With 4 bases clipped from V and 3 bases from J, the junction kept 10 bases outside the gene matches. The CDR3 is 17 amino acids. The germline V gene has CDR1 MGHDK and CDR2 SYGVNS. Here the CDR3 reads CASSALPGQGEDTEAFF. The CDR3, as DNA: TGTGCCAGCAGTGCTCTCCCGGGACAGGGGGAGGACACTGAAGCTTTCTTT.

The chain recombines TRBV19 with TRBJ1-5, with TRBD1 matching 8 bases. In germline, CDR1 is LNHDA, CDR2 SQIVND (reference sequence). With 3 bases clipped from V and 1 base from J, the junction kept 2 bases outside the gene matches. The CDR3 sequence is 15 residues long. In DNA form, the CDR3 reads TGTGCCAGTAGTATGGACAGGGACAGCAATCAGCCCCAGCATTTT. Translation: CASSMDRDSNQPQHF. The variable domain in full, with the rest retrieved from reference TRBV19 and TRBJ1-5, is DGGITQSPKYLFRKEGQNVTLSCEQNLNHDAMYWYRQDPGQGLRLIYYSQIVNDFQKGDIAEGYSVSREKKESFPLTVTSAQKNPTAFYLCASSMDRDSNQPQHFGDGTRLSIL.

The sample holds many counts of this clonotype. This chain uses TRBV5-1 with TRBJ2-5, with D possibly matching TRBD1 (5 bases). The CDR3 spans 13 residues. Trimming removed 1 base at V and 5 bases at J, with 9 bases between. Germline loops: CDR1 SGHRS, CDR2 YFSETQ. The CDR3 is CASSLQGDETQYF. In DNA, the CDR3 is TGCGCCAGCAGCTTGCAGGGTGACGAGACCCAGTACTTC. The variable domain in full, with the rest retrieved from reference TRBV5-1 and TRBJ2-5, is KAGVTQTPRYLIKTRGQQVTLSCSPISGHRSVSWYQQTPGQGLQFLFEYFSETQRNKGNFPGRFSGRQFSNSRSEMNVSTLELGDSALYLCASSLQGDETQYFGPGTRLLVL.

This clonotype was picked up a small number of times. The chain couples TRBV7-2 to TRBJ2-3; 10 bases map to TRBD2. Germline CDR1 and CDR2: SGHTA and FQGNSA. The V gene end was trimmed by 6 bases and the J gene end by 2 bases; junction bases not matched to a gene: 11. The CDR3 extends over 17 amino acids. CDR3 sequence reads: CASREREGIVATDTQYF. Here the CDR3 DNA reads TGTGCCAGCAGGGAGCGGGAGGGTATCGTAGCCACAGATACGCAGTATTTT. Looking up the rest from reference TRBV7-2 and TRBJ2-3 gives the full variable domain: GAGVSQSPSNKVTEKGKDVELRCDPISGHTALYWYRQSLGQGLEFLIYFQGNSAPDKSGLPSDRFSAERTGGSVSTLTIQRTQQEDSAVYLCASREREGIVATDTQYFGPGTRLTVL.